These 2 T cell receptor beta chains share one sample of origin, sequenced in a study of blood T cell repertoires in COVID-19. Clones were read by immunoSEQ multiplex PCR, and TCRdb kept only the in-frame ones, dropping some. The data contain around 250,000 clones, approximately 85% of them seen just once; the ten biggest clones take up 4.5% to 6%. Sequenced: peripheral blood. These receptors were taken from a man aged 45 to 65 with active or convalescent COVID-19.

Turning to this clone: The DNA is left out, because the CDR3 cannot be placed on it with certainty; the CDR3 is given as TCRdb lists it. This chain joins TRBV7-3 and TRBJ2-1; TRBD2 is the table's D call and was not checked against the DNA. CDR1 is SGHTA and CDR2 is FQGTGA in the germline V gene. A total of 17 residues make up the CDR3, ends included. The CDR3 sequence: CASSDPGLADFGNEQFF.

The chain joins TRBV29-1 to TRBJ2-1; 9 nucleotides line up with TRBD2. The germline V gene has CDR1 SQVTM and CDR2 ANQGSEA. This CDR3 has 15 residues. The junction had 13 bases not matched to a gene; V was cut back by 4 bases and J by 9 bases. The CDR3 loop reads CSVGQASGTRGEQFF. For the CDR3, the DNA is TGCAGCGTTGGTCAGGCTAGCGGGACCCGCGGTGAGCAGTTCTTC.